This T cell receptor beta chain derives from a study of cytomegalovirus exposure and HLA in healthy donors (dated by TCRdb to the late 2010s). Notes on the research overall: According to an earlier analysis of 450 to 650 of the donors, about 170 million T cells yielded approximately 120 million unique TCR beta sequences and approximately 300 Gb of sequence data. An early release covering 550 to 650 HLA-typed donors comprised about 300 gigabases of sequencing data and 85 million to 100 million unique TCR sequences. The genetic ancestry cluster associated with self-reported Caucasian donors included 81% of the roughly 400 genotyped donors. The study was designed to test whether signatures of past pathogen exposure could be identified by cataloging public T cell receptors. Using immunosequencing, the study profiled T cell repertoires from 550 to 750 subjects and related those repertoires to cytomegalovirus serostatus. In addition to the first cohort of 650 to 750 subjects, a separate validation cohort of some 120 different subjects was used. High-throughput TCR immunosequencing, statistical association of individual TCRs with disease status, and machine learning were combined to predict cytomegalovirus infection status. In a later analysis, previously published TCR beta repertoires from 550 to 750 donors were re-analyzed and high-resolution HLA genotyping was added so that TCR occurrence patterns could be studied. Rather than using new phenotypic data, the later analysis identified candidate immune exposures from TCR beta sequences and from how often those sequences occurred across donors. In an earlier analysis of 500 to 650 of the donors, high-throughput TCR beta sequencing was used to judge whether each TCR beta V gene segment behaved as functional or pseudogenic. Donor age, sex, ethnicity and CMV serostatus were collected together with the repertoire data. In a later genetic analysis, genome-wide SNP genotypes for about three fifths of the roughly 670 donors were used, and that subset was treated as a discovery cohort. All discovery cohort repertoires had been generated on a single sequencing platform. HLA typing included class I and class II loci at four-digit resolution. Typing coverage differed by locus: A, B, C, DRB1 and DQB1 were typed in roughly 620-630 donors, DQA1 in approximately 520, DPA1 in 600 to 610, and DPB1 in 400 to 490. Five DR-DQ haplotypes were handled as single units for association and clustering, since linkage in the cohort was strong. Among almost 400 genotyped donors of the cohort, an average of approximately 250,000 unique TCR beta nucleotide sequences were sequenced per donor, roughly 20% of them non-productive. On the study overall, not on this receptor specifically: A later genetic analysis associated a missense DCLRE1C variant with V-gene and J-gene trimming of TCR beta chains, and an independent cohort replicated the association. According to a later genetic analysis, donors in an Asian-associated ancestry cluster had fewer N-insertions in productive TCRs than the approximately 630-donor mean. Three of the identified cytomegalovirus-associated TCR beta chains were confirmed in vitro to be specific for cytomegalovirus antigens. The cohort was sequenced for TCR beta chains only, and without alpha or paired-chain data the features that could be detected were limited. A later analysis associated about 18,000 TCR beta sequences with specific HLA alleles at a false discovery rate of 0.05. A further reported finding was that TCR beta sequences accurately predicted the HLA-A and HLA-B alleles for most subjects in the first cohort. Because the 87-base-pair reads could not distinguish some IMGT-functional V segments, including TRBV6-2 and TRBV6-3, those segments were excluded. Most CMV-associated TCR beta chains appeared to be HLA-restricted in a later analysis, and the HLA associations seemed to be driven largely by CMV exposure. A later analysis reported that several top co-occurrence clusters appeared linked to parvovirus B19, influenza, CMV and Epstein-Barr virus. When HLA alleles, especially DR and DQ, strongly co-occurred, attributing TCR associations to individual alleles was difficult. An earlier analysis of 450 to 750 of the donors showed that most TCR beta V segments appeared in productive rearrangements either about 87% or about 30% of the time, which broadly matched IMGT annotations. While some public TCRs were present in many individuals, most TCR sequences turned up only very rarely across donors. A cluster of highly shared sequence variants was judged likely to represent a technical artifact of the sequencing pipeline. In a later analysis, HLA-associated TCR beta chains showed more clonal expansion and lower generation probabilities than non-associated chains that were equally common. CMV serostatus was the only immune exposure information available for the cohort. Because counts were too low, about 18 rarely observed V segments, including chromosome 9 orphons, were excluded from the earlier analysis of around 590 of the donors. Linkage disequilibrium might explain the correlated functional status among segregating V segments, but an unknown experimental factor could not be ruled out. The authors suggested that the approach could potentially be extended to other disease states and immunological phenotypes. According to a later analysis, TCR association rates differed among HLA loci, with DRB1 alleles showing the most associated TCRs and HLA-C alleles showing the fewest. Sequencing depth was assumed to be roughly uniform across donors in the presence/absence analyses, though that assumption may not hold. Because HLA typing was missing for some donors at each locus, association tests included only the typed subset. In the study, 150 to 200 TCR beta chains were listed as associated with cytomegalovirus. Cytomegalovirus status was reported to be diagnosed by the classifier with high specificity and sensitivity in both the original and validation cohorts.

The cysteine opens and the phenylalanine closes a CDR3 of 16 amino acids. Only CDR3 DNA remains: 48 bases, in frame from the first base. Compared with germline, V lacks 5 bases and J lacks 6 bases; bases without a gene match: 10. CDR1 and CDR2 are drawn from the germline V gene: SGHVS, FQNEAQ. Libraries were prepared through the immunoSEQ multiplex PCR assay. For the multiplex PCR, a mixture combining 60 forward primers for TCR Vbeta segments and 13 reverse primers for TCR Jbeta segments was used. Amplification of the CDR3 region of rearranged TCR beta genes was performed with a multiplex PCR assay on genomic DNA. The Illumina HiSeq System was used to sequence the amplified TCR beta libraries as 87-base-pair reads. In the authors' own workflow: In a later analysis, about 80 million unique TCR beta chains were counted across the 500 to 850 repertoires, and around 11 million of these chains were shared by at least two donors. Raw reads were error-corrected and collapsed into unique sequences with a nearest-neighbor algorithm that merged closely related sequences to remove PCR and sequencing errors. V, D and J gene segments were assigned by aligning CDR3 sequences to IMGT reference sequences. For a sequence to be retained, at least a six-nucleotide match to both a V gene segment and a J gene segment was required. A rearrangement was called productive if the CDR3 had no stop codons and remained in frame with V and J, and every other rearrangement was called non-productive. CDR3 was defined by IMGT convention, running from the second conserved V-encoded cysteine to the conserved J-encoded phenylalanine. The earlier analysis of 550 to 650 of the donors excluded any sequence lacking an unambiguous match to a single V gene segment. In an earlier analysis of around 590 of the donors, a V segment was called functional when productive rearrangements were above 56.7%, and segregating when the standard deviation between donors exceeded 5%. A statistical classification framework was built for diagnosing cytomegalovirus status from the catalog of TCR beta chain sequences. A later analysis assigned V and J genes by comparing TCR nucleotide sequences with IMGT/GENE-DB human TR gene sequences. In a later analysis, CDR3 sequences and most-parsimonious VDJ recombination scenarios were assigned using the TCRdist pipeline. In a later analysis, every TCR beta chain was defined by the combination of its CDR3 amino acid sequence and its V-gene family, and reads without a unique V-gene family were dropped. A later analysis removed 592 highly shared, low-generation-probability nucleotide sequences to deal with suspected cross-contamination and a sequencing artifact. In a later analysis, a clonal expansion index for each public chain was calculated from normalized within-repertoire ranks of inferred template counts. A later analysis computed generation probabilities with a VDJ recombination model fitted to out-of-frame rearrangements, and checked the results against IGoR. A later analysis scored TCR-TCR, TCR-HLA and TCR-CMV co-occurrence with hypergeometric tests, applying a repertoire-size bias correction to TCR pairs. A later analysis estimated false discovery rates by permuting HLA or CMV assignments 20 times. In a later analysis, co-occurring TCRs were grouped with DBSCAN, and TCRdist sequence similarity was added when clustering was performed within HLA-allele-positive subsets. For co-occurrence clustering, repertoires with fewer than 30,000 or more than 120,000 public chains were excluded, along with 4 to 6 repertoires with anomalous nucleotide sharing. TCRdb took over this immuneACCESS table, retaining in-frame rearrangements with V and J assigned. Such tables are incomplete; in checked studies, under half of the missing clones stem from an unresolved V gene, and the remainder is unexplained. The V and J calls and clone size come from that table; D and trimming were worked out from the DNA. This sample has 90,000 to 120,000 clones in its table, and 10% of those were observed once. Around 5.9% of the sample is taken by the ten largest.

On this clone itself: Its antigen is not yet known. No clone much larger than this one lies a single base away; base qualities are absent.

The cohort was made up of under 800 healthy bone marrow donors. Cohort members were all nominally healthy when sampled, although unrecorded immune exposures were likely present. The donor tested CMV seropositive and was one of the 289 seropositive cohort members. Each donor provided a peripheral blood sample, and peripheral blood mononuclear cells were used for TCR beta sequencing. Genomic DNA extraction from the blood cell samples was performed with the Qiagen DNeasy Blood Extraction Kit. The receptor's source is a man in his forties in good health and CMV-seropositive. The V gene is TRBV7-8 and the J gene is TRBJ1-5; 10 central nucleotides agree with TRBD1. Sequencing input: PBMCs. The CDR3 in this case is CASSPNRDRGRQPQHF. The DNA reads TGTGCCAGCAGCCCTAACCGGGACAGGGGACGTCAGCCCCAGCATTTT. The full variable domain, completed from the reference TRBV7-8 and TRBJ1-5 proteins outside the CDR3, reads GAGVSQSPRYKVAKRGQDVALRCDPISGHVSLFWYQQALGQGPEFLTYFQNEAQLDKSGLPSDRFFAERPEGSVSTLKIQRTQQEDSAVYLCASSPNRDRGRQPQHFGDGTRLSIL.